The rows below give T cell receptor beta chains drawn from one sample of a study of blood T cell repertoires in COVID-19. Data came from immunoSEQ multiplex PCR; TCRdb stores just in-frame clones and leaves some out. The sample lists 160,000 or so clones, roughly nine tenths occurring once. Sequences were obtained from peripheral blood. The origin of the receptors is a woman aged 70-85 years with acute or convalescent COVID-19. CDR3s include the opening cysteine and the closing phenylalanine or tryptophan. The order of the fields is clone size, D gene, J gene, V gene, CDR3 DNA, CDR3 protein. The D gene is left open where the match is weak. Size is omitted from some rows. Given values are once, few, many or a class for expanded clones.

clone size: -
D gene: -
J gene: TRBJ2-2
V gene: TRBV27
CDR3 DNA: TGTGCCAGCAGTTTAACGGCGAACACCGGGGAGCTGTTTTTT
CDR3 protein: CASSLTANTGELFF

clone size: -
D gene: TRBD1
J gene: TRBJ1-2
V gene: TRBV3-1/TRBV3-2
CDR3 DNA: TGTGCCAGCAGCCGCCGATTTTCTCCGACAGGGGACCCCTGTTGCTATGGCTACACCTTC
CDR3 protein: CASSRRFSPTGDPCCYGYTF

clone size: -
D gene: TRBD1
J gene: TRBJ1-4
V gene: TRBV5-1
CDR3 DNA: TGCGCCAGCAGCTCCGGACAGGGCCACGAAAAACTGTTTTTT
CDR3 protein: CASSSGQGHEKLFF

clone size: few
D gene: TRBD1
J gene: TRBJ2-1
V gene: TRBV4-1
CDR3 DNA: TGCGCCAGCACCAGGGACAGGGGGGACAATGAGCAGTTCTTC
CDR3 protein: CASTRDRGDNEQFF

clone size: -
D gene: -
J gene: TRBJ2-7
V gene: TRBV5-5
CDR3 DNA: TGTGCCAGCAGCTTGGCACAGGCGGCCTACGAGCAGTACTTC
CDR3 protein: CASSLAQAAYEQYF

clone size: -
D gene: -
J gene: TRBJ1-4
V gene: TRBV7-6
CDR3 DNA: TGTGCCAGCAGCTTAGGCCCTAACAGCCTAGAAAAACTGTTTTTT
CDR3 protein: CASSLGPNSLEKLFF

clone size: once
D gene: TRBD1
J gene: TRBJ1-5
V gene: TRBV7-9
CDR3 DNA: TGTGCCAGCAGCTTACGCCCTGGGACAGGTTCCCAGCATTTT
CDR3 protein: CASSLRPGTGSQHF

clone size: -
D gene: -
J gene: TRBJ1-1
V gene: TRBV6-5
CDR3 DNA: TGTGCCAGCAGTTACGTCCCAGGCATGAACACTGAAGCTTTCTTT
CDR3 protein: CASSYVPGMNTEAFF

clone size: -
D gene: TRBD1
J gene: TRBJ1-6
V gene: TRBV2
CDR3 DNA: TGTGCCAGCAAGGGACAGTCTAATTCACCCCTCCACTTT
CDR3 protein: CASKGQSNSPLHF

clone size: -
D gene: -
J gene: TRBJ1-4
V gene: TRBV3-1/TRBV3-2
CDR3 DNA: TGTGCCAGCAGCCATGTCAAAGGCCCGAGCAGGGAAAAACTGTTTTTT
CDR3 protein: CASSHVKGPSREKLFF

clone size: -
D gene: -
J gene: TRBJ2-2
V gene: TRBV7-9
CDR3 DNA: TGTGCCAGCAGCTTACCCGGACGCTCACAGGTGTCCGGGGAGCTGTTTTTT
CDR3 protein: CASSLPGRSQVSGELFF

clone size: -
D gene: TRBD1
J gene: TRBJ1-1
V gene: TRBV12-3/TRBV12-4
CDR3 DNA: TGTGCCAGCAGTTACGACAGGGGTACTGAAGCTTTCTTT
CDR3 protein: CASSYDRGTEAFF

clone size: -
D gene: TRBD2
J gene: TRBJ2-1
V gene: TRBV7-9
CDR3 DNA: TGTGCCAGCAGCCTAAGGGGGACTAGCGGGGCCTACAATGAGCAGTTCTTC
CDR3 protein: CASSLRGTSGAYNEQFF

clone size: -
D gene: -
J gene: TRBJ2-7
V gene: TRBV19
CDR3 DNA: TGTGCCAGTAGTAAGAGGAGCTCCTACGAGCAGTACTTC
CDR3 protein: CASSKRSSYEQYF

clone size: -
D gene: -
J gene: TRBJ2-3
V gene: TRBV2
CDR3 DNA: TGTGCCAGCAGTGGGGGACTGACCGATAGCACAGATACGCAGTATTTT
CDR3 protein: CASSGGLTDSTDTQYF

clone size: -
D gene: -
J gene: TRBJ1-3
V gene: TRBV7-2
CDR3 DNA: TGTGCCAGCAGCTTTACGGGTGACTCTGGAAACACCATATATTTT
CDR3 protein: CASSFTGDSGNTIYF

clone size: -
D gene: -
J gene: TRBJ2-3
V gene: TRBV5-1
CDR3 DNA: TGCGCCAGCAGCTACGGCGCGGGCGCCCACACAGATACGCAGTATTTT
CDR3 protein: CASSYGAGAHTDTQYF

clone size: -
D gene: -
J gene: TRBJ1-1
V gene: TRBV19
CDR3 DNA: TGTGCCAGTAGGAGGACAGCTTTGAACACTGAAGCTTTCTTT
CDR3 protein: CASRRTALNTEAFF

clone size: -
D gene: TRBD1
J gene: TRBJ1-1
V gene: TRBV4-1
CDR3 DNA: TGCGCCAGCAGCAGGGGACAGGGGGCAAAGGGCACTGAAGCTTTCTTT
CDR3 protein: CASSRGQGAKGTEAFF

clone size: -
D gene: TRBD1
J gene: TRBJ1-5
V gene: TRBV6-1
CDR3 DNA: TGTGCCAGCAGTGACAGAGGACAGGGGGGCAAGCCCCAGCATTTT
CDR3 protein: CASSDRGQGGKPQHF

clone size: -
D gene: TRBD1
J gene: TRBJ1-2
V gene: TRBV5-1
CDR3 DNA: TGCGCCAGCAGCTCCGGGACAGAATATGGCTACACCTTC
CDR3 protein: CASSSGTEYGYTF

clone size: -
D gene: -
J gene: TRBJ2-1
V gene: TRBV11-1
CDR3 DNA: TGTGCCAGCAGCCCAAGGGGGGGTTCCTACAATGAGCAGTTCTTC
CDR3 protein: CASSPRGGSYNEQFF

clone size: -
D gene: -
J gene: TRBJ1-6
V gene: TRBV10-3
CDR3 DNA: TGTGCCATCAGTGAGTCGAAGGGACTGAATTCACCCCTCCACTTT
CDR3 protein: CAISESKGLNSPLHF

clone size: -
D gene: TRBD2
J gene: TRBJ2-5
V gene: TRBV4-3
CDR3 DNA: TGCGCCAGCAGCCGAGGACTAGCGGGAGGAGAGACCCAGTACTTC
CDR3 protein: CASSRGLAGGETQYF

clone size: -
D gene: -
J gene: TRBJ1-3
V gene: TRBV6-5
CDR3 DNA: TGTGCCAGCAGTTACTCTGGACACTCTGGAAACACCATATATTTT
CDR3 protein: CASSYSGHSGNTIYF

clone size: -
D gene: -
J gene: TRBJ2-2
V gene: TRBV4-2
CDR3 DNA: TGTGCCAGCAGCCAAGACCATCACACCGGGGAGCTGTTTTTT
CDR3 protein: CASSQDHHTGELFF

clone size: -
D gene: -
J gene: TRBJ1-2
V gene: TRBV9
CDR3 DNA: TGTGCCAGCAGCGTAGACAGAAACTATGGCTACACCTTC
CDR3 protein: CASSVDRNYGYTF

clone size: -
D gene: -
J gene: TRBJ1-1
V gene: TRBV6-6
CDR3 DNA: TGTGCCAGCAGTTACGATACGGGATATAACACTGAAGCTTTCTTT
CDR3 protein: CASSYDTGYNTEAFF

clone size: once
D gene: -
J gene: TRBJ2-3
V gene: TRBV5-1
CDR3 DNA: TGCGCCAGCAGCTTGGTAGGTTCTGCGCGGCCTCTAGGCCTCACAGATACGCAGTATTTT
CDR3 protein: CASSLVGSARPLGLTDTQYF

clone size: -
D gene: TRBD1
J gene: TRBJ1-6
V gene: TRBV5-4
CDR3 DNA: TGTGCCAGCAGCCTTCCGGGACAGCATAATTCACCCCTCCACTTT
CDR3 protein: CASSLPGQHNSPLHF

clone size: -
D gene: -
J gene: TRBJ1-6
V gene: TRBV6-2/TRBV6-3
CDR3 DNA: TGTGCCAGCAGTAACCCGGGGGTTCTCAATTCACCCCTCCACTTT
CDR3 protein: CASSNPGVLNSPLHF

clone size: -
D gene: TRBD1
J gene: TRBJ1-1
V gene: TRBV7-8
CDR3 DNA: TGTGCCAGCAGCTTAGACAGGGGTTACACTGAAGCTTTCTTT
CDR3 protein: CASSLDRGYTEAFF

clone size: -
D gene: -
J gene: TRBJ1-1
V gene: TRBV10-3
CDR3 DNA: TGTGCCATCAGTGAGGACCGGAGAAATGAAGCTTTCTTT
CDR3 protein: CAISEDRRNEAFF

clone size: -
D gene: TRBD2
J gene: TRBJ2-1
V gene: TRBV7-3
CDR3 DNA: TGTGCCAGCAGCTTCCTTAGCGGGAGTAGTGAGCAGTTCTTC
CDR3 protein: CASSFLSGSSEQFF

clone size: -
D gene: TRBD1
J gene: TRBJ1-5
V gene: TRBV4-3
CDR3 DNA: TGCGCCAGCAGCCAAGATCTCAGGGGGGGCAATCAGCCCCAGCATTTT
CDR3 protein: CASSQDLRGGNQPQHF

clone size: once
D gene: -
J gene: TRBJ2-5
V gene: TRBV7-2
CDR3 DNA: TGTGCCAGCAGCTTGGATATCGGGAGCCTAGAGACCCAGTACTTC
CDR3 protein: CASSLDIGSLETQYF

clone size: once
D gene: -
J gene: TRBJ2-3
V gene: TRBV7-2
CDR3 DNA: TGTGCCAGCAGCTTAGAACCCGTACTTAGCACAGATACGCAGTATTTT
CDR3 protein: CASSLEPVLSTDTQYF

clone size: -
D gene: TRBD2
J gene: TRBJ2-7
V gene: TRBV9
CDR3 DNA: TGTGCCAGCAGCGTCGAGCGGGAGGCCTACGAGCAGTACTTC
CDR3 protein: CASSVEREAYEQYF

clone size: few
D gene: -
J gene: TRBJ2-2
V gene: TRBV3-1/TRBV3-2
CDR3 DNA: TGTGCCAGCAGCCGATTAACAGGGACGAACACCGGGGAGCTGTTTTTT
CDR3 protein: CASSRLTGTNTGELFF

clone size: -
D gene: -
J gene: TRBJ1-1
V gene: TRBV3-1/TRBV3-2
CDR3 DNA: TGTGCCAGCAGCCAAGATACGAGGAACACTGAAGCTTTCTTT
CDR3 protein: CASSQDTRNTEAFF

clone size: -
D gene: TRBD1
J gene: TRBJ1-2
V gene: TRBV11-2
CDR3 DNA: TGTGCCAGCAGCCGGACAGGGGACTATGGCTACACCTTC
CDR3 protein: CASSRTGDYGYTF

clone size: -
D gene: -
J gene: TRBJ1-3
V gene: TRBV18
CDR3 DNA: TGTGCCAGCTCACCCTCACAGCACTCTGGAAACACCATATATTTT
CDR3 protein: CASSPSQHSGNTIYF

clone size: -
D gene: TRBD1
J gene: TRBJ2-3
V gene: TRBV6-5
CDR3 DNA: TGTGCCAGCAGTTACTCGTTACAGGGGGCAGATACGCAGTATTTT
CDR3 protein: CASSYSLQGADTQYF

clone size: -
D gene: TRBD2
J gene: TRBJ2-1
V gene: TRBV20-1
CDR3 DNA: TGCAGTGCTAGTCCGGGACTAGGGGTTTACAATGAGCAGTTCTTC
CDR3 protein: CSASPGLGVYNEQFF

clone size: -
D gene: TRBD2
J gene: TRBJ2-5
V gene: TRBV7-2
CDR3 DNA: TGTGCCAGCAGCTTCCGACTAGCGGGGGGGCCTGCAGAGACCCAGTACTTC
CDR3 protein: CASSFRLAGGPAETQYF

clone size: -
D gene: -
J gene: TRBJ2-5
V gene: TRBV5-1
CDR3 DNA: TGCGCCAGCAGCCTCGGACAGTTAGGGCGGGAGACCCAGTACTTC
CDR3 protein: CASSLGQLGRETQYF

clone size: -
D gene: -
J gene: TRBJ2-2
V gene: TRBV2
CDR3 DNA: TGTGCCAGCAGTGTAGGGAGGGGGACCGGGGAGCTGTTTTTT
CDR3 protein: CASSVGRGTGELFF

clone size: once
D gene: -
J gene: TRBJ1-3
V gene: TRBV30
CDR3 DNA: TGTGCCTGGAGACTCTCTGGAAACACCATATATTTT
CDR3 protein: CAWRLSGNTIYF

clone size: -
D gene: -
J gene: TRBJ2-7
V gene: TRBV7-3
CDR3 DNA: TGTGCCAGCAGCTTAATGGAGGACTTTTACGAGCAGTACTTC
CDR3 protein: CASSLMEDFYEQYF

clone size: -
D gene: -
J gene: TRBJ1-6
V gene: TRBV20-1
CDR3 DNA: TGCAGTGCTAGTGGGCTCAGCTCCTATAATTCACCCCTCCACTTT
CDR3 protein: CSASGLSSYNSPLHF

clone size: -
D gene: -
J gene: TRBJ2-6
V gene: TRBV5-5
CDR3 DNA: TGTGCCAGCAGCCGAGCGACTGGGGCCAACGTCCTGACTTTC
CDR3 protein: CASSRATGANVLTF

clone size: -
D gene: TRBD2
J gene: TRBJ2-3
V gene: TRBV5-6
CDR3 DNA: TGTGCCAGCAGTAAGACTAGCGGGACCACAGATACGCAGTATTTT
CDR3 protein: CASSKTSGTTDTQYF

clone size: -
D gene: TRBD1
J gene: TRBJ2-1
V gene: TRBV4-1
CDR3 DNA: TGCGCCAGCTCTACAGAGGGACAGACAAGCTCCTACAATGAGCAGTTCTTC
CDR3 protein: CASSTEGQTSSYNEQFF

clone size: -
D gene: TRBD1
J gene: TRBJ2-1
V gene: TRBV18
CDR3 DNA: TGTGCCAGCTCACCCGGGACAGGGACTTACAATGAGCAGTTCTTC
CDR3 protein: CASSPGTGTYNEQFF

clone size: -
D gene: TRBD1
J gene: TRBJ2-1
V gene: TRBV27
CDR3 DNA: TGTGCCAGCAAGGACCAGGGGGCTGGATATAATGAGCAGTTCTTC
CDR3 protein: CASKDQGAGYNEQFF

clone size: once
D gene: -
J gene: TRBJ1-1
V gene: TRBV29-1
CDR3 DNA: TGCAGCGTTGAAGATCAAGGGACTCTGAACACTGAAGCTTTCTTT
CDR3 protein: CSVEDQGTLNTEAFF

clone size: -
D gene: -
J gene: TRBJ1-5
V gene: TRBV3-1/TRBV3-2
CDR3 DNA: TGTGCCAGCAGCCCCCGCCAGGGCTTTAATCAGCCCCAGCATTTT
CDR3 protein: CASSPRQGFNQPQHF

clone size: once
D gene: -
J gene: TRBJ1-5
V gene: TRBV21-1
CDR3 DNA: TGTGCCAGCAGCAAAGCGCTAAGCAGGGATAGCAATCAGCCCCAGCATTTT
CDR3 protein: CASSKALSRDSNQPQHF